This entry lists 17 T cell receptor beta chains sequenced from one sample in a study of blood T cells in healthy people across ages. Primed by a sample-barcoded 5' primer and a J-beta primer mix, a second PCR proceeded for about 7 to 11 cycles. MiXCR was run by TCRdb on the 5' RACE reads, yielding one entry per CDR3 protein. This table holds roughly 800,000 distinct CDR3 sequences, around a quarter found once. These sequences were also reported in another study, on T cells of mothers and their children.

Sequenced material: blood. The source of these receptors is a boy younger than 18 in good health.

The chain has TRBV11-2 and TRBJ1-1; no clear D gene. From germline, CDR1 is SGHAT and CDR2 FQNNGV. Trimming stripped 0 bases from V and 1 base from J, with 12 bases between. The CDR3 contains 16 residues. The CDR3 is CASSLDPAPKNTEAFF. Written as DNA, the CDR3 is TGTGCCAGCAGCTTAGATCCAGCTCCGAAGAACACTGAAGCTTTCTTT.

This clonotype was detected a few times. V and J are TRBV6-4 and TRBJ1-6; D unclear. V was cut by 0 bases and J by 13 bases, with 10 bases left in between. Germline V CDR1 and CDR2: MRHNA, SNTAGT. CDR3 length: 13 residues. The CDR3 DNA follows: TGTGCCAGCAGTGACTCCCCTCAAGGCCCCCTCCACTTT. Translation: CASSDSPQGPLHF.

The rearrangement links TRBV4-1 to TRBJ1-2, with 9 bases fitting TRBD1. The CDR3 consists of 15 residues. Germline-derived CDR1 and CDR2 are MGHRA and YSYEKL. J was trimmed by 8 bases and V by 1 base; bases with no gene match: 8. CDR3 coding DNA: TGCGCCAGCAGCCAAGGAGGAAGACAGGGGGAAGGCTACACCTTC. As protein: CASSQGGRQGEGYTF.

This clonotype was found a few times. The rearrangement links TRBV28 to TRBJ2-5; 7 bases align to TRBD1. The germline V gene has CDR1 MDHEN and CDR2 SYDVKM. Unmatched junction bases numbered 8, after V lost 3 bases and J lost 4 bases. The CDR3 covers 15 residues. CDR3 in amino acids: CASSLGQSKGETQYF. The CDR3 DNA reads TGTGCCAGCAGTTTGGGACAGTCAAAAGGAGAGACCCAGTACTTC.

This clonotype was seen a single time. J is TRBJ2-1 and V is TRBV29-1; D gene ambiguous. CDR3 length: 11 residues. Germline loops: CDR1 SQVTM, CDR2 ANQGSEA. The CDR3 bases are TGCGTTGTGGTGGCCTACAATGAGCAGTTCTTC. This codes for CVVVAYNEQFF.

Only one count was recorded for this clonotype. The chain is built from TRBV29-1 and TRBJ1-2; a weak D match, TRBD1 (5 bases). The CDR3 is 12 residues long. Per germline, CDR1 SQVTM and CDR2 ANQGSEA. The V end lost 7 bases, the J end lost 1 base, and 10 bases lay between the germline ends. CDR3 DNA sequence: TGCAGCGAGAAGACAGTTAACTATGGCTACACCTTC. Protein: CSEKTVNYGYTF.

CDR3: CASSVRTSAKDTQYF. The CDR3 nucleotides read TGTGCCAGCAGCGTTCGAACTAGCGCGAAAGATACGCAGTATTTT. J is TRBJ2-3 and V is TRBV9; 7 bases match TRBD2. The CDR3 is made up of 15 amino acids. V trimming: 2 bases; J trimming: 5 bases; junction bases outside the gene matches: 8. CDR1 is SGDLS, CDR2 YYNGEE, per germline.

This clonotype has just a few counts. The chain joins TRBV12-5 to TRBJ2-5; 9 bases line up with TRBD1. Trimming cost V 0 bases and J 2 bases; bases outside gene matches: 4. Germline loops: CDR1 LGHNT, CDR2 FRNRAP. The CDR3 spans 16 residues. The CDR3 region has the DNA TGTGCTAGTGGTTTGGTACTGGGACAGGGACAAGAGACCCAGTACTTC. This encodes CASGLVLGQGQETQYF. The full variable domain, rest sourced from reference TRBV12-5 and TRBJ2-5, is DARVTQTPRHKVTEMGQEVTMRCQPILGHNTVFWYRQTMMQGLELLAYFRNRAPLDDSGMPKDRFSAEMPDATLATLKIQPSEPRDSAVYFCASGLVLGQGQETQYFGPGTRLLVL.

The V call is TRBV25-1, the J call TRBJ2-5; TRBD1 matches at 9 bases. Germline lookup yields CDR1 MGHDK and CDR2 SYGVNS. V was pared by 3 bases and J by 4 bases, with 6 bases of the junction left unmatched. The CDR3 is made up of 15 amino acids. The DNA for the CDR3 is TGTGCCAGCAGTGATACAGGGGGCGCGGGAGAGACCCAGTACTTC. Protein product: CASSDTGGAGETQYF.

This clonotype came up a few times. The chain uses TRBV25-1 and TRBJ2-7; 10 nucleotides align to TRBD2. The J call may not be correct, given that the DNA end is closer to TRBJ2-1. CDR1 is MGHDK, CDR2 SYGVNS, per germline. The CDR3 runs to 13 residues. The CDR3 coding sequence is TGTGCCACCGGGGAGCGGGGGGGGCTGCGGCAGTTCTTC. Encoded protein: CATGERGGLRQFF.

This clonotype was detected a few times. The chain is built from TRBV6-5 and TRBJ2-1, with D unresolved. The V end was cut by 2 bases, the J end by 4 bases, with 6 bases between. The CDR3 contains 13 residues. CDR1 is MNHEY and CDR2 is SVGAGI in the germline V gene. The CDR3 coding sequence is TGTGCCAGCAGTTACGGGGATTACAATGAGCAGTTCTTC. It codes for CASSYGDYNEQFF.

This clonotype was detected ten times or more. The chain recombines TRBV5-1 with TRBJ2-1; the D call may be TRBD1 or TRBD2 (5 bases each). V lost 0 bases to trimming and J lost 7 bases, with 14 bases between them. This CDR3 has 15 residues. The germline V gene has CDR1 SGHRS and CDR2 YFSETQ. CDR3 residues: CASSLALGGENEQFF. The CDR3, as DNA: TGCGCCAGCAGCTTGGCTCTTGGGGGAGAGAATGAGCAGTTCTTC.

The chain employs TRBV20-1 and TRBJ2-1; D call uncertain. The germline V and J ends were trimmed by 3 bases and 7 bases, with 7 bases remaining between them. The CDR3 is 11 residues long. Per germline, CDR1 DFQATT and CDR2 SNEGSKA (reference sequence). CDR3 sequence: CSASAWNEQFF. CDR3 coding DNA: TGCAGTGCTAGCGCGTGGAATGAGCAGTTCTTC.

J is TRBJ2-2 and V is TRBV5-1, with 8 nucleotides matching TRBD1. V gave up 3 bases and J gave up 0 bases; unmatched junction bases: 4. The CDR3 totals 16 residues. In germline, CDR1 is SGHRS, CDR2 YFSETQ. In DNA, the CDR3 is TGCGCCAGCAGCTCCCGGGACAGGACGAACACCGGGGAGCTGTTTTTT. Its translation is CASSSRDRTNTGELFF.

The V gene is TRBV5-5, the J gene TRBJ1-2; 10 bases fit TRBD1. The CDR3 totals 16 residues. With 5 bases clipped from V and 2 bases from J, the junction kept 9 bases outside the gene matches. CDR1 is SGHKS, CDR2 YYEKEE, per germline (reference sequence). The CDR3 region has the DNA TGTGCCAGCAGGGAGCCGCGACAGGGGGCAAACTATGGCTACACCTTC. It is translated as CASREPRQGANYGYTF. Based on the CDR3 plus reference TRBV5-5 and TRBJ1-2, the full variable domain is DAGVTQSPTHLIKTRGQQVTLRCSPISGHKSVSWYQQVLGQGPQFIFQYYEKEERGRGNFPDRFSARQFPNYSSELNVNALLLGDSALYLCASREPRQGANYGYTFGSGTRLTVV.

This clonotype was counted ten times or more. V is TRBV20-1 and J is TRBJ2-7, with D perhaps assigned TRBD1 or TRBD2 (5 bases each). The germline gives CDR1 DFQATT, CDR2 SNEGSKA (reference sequence). V was trimmed by 1 base and J by 3 bases, leaving 10 bases between them. The CDR3 spans 13 residues. For the CDR3, the DNA is TGCAGTGCTAGAGCCCCAGGGAGCTACGAGCAGTACTTC. It specifies CSARAPGSYEQYF.

This clonotype was counted only a few times. This chain links TRBV9 with TRBJ1-6, with 8 nucleotides matching TRBD1. Trimming cost V 4 bases and J 8 bases; bases outside gene matches: 8. The CDR3 extends over 15 amino acids. Germline V gene sequence: CDR1 SGDLS, CDR2 YYNGEE. CDR3 coding DNA: TGTGCCAGCAGCATATCAGGGGGCAGGGATTCACCCCTCCACTTT. Amino acids: CASSISGGRDSPLHF.